These 18 T cell receptor beta chains originate from one sample sequenced in a study of shared clonotypes between healthy human individuals. Profiling relied on immunoSEQ multiplex PCR, and the TCRdb table lists in-frame clones only, not all of them. The sample consists of about 520,000 clones, over 70% of them appearing once. Source material: PBMCs. These receptors all stem from a woman aged 40 to 49 in good health. Some clones in this sample may be carry-over from other donors' samples.

The rearrangement links TRBV4-2 to TRBJ2-3; 10 bases map to TRBD1. The germline CDR1 and CDR2 sequences are LGHNA and YNFKEQ. There are 15 residues in the CDR3. Trimming removed 4 bases from V and 1 base from J; junction bases left unmatched: 2. The CDR3 is CASSRGTGGTDTQYF. The CDR3 nucleotides read TGTGCCAGCAGCCGCGGGACAGGGGGCACAGATACGCAGTATTTT.

The chain has TRBV6-1 and TRBJ2-7; TRBD1 aligns across 8 bases. Germline lookup yields CDR1 MNHNS and CDR2 SASEGT. CDR3 length: 14 residues. The J segment lost 2 bases and the V segment lost 7 bases, leaving 7 bases of the junction unmatched. The CDR3 sequence is CASNGTGDAYEQYF. The CDR3 bases are TGTGCCAGCAATGGGACAGGAGACGCCTACGAGCAGTACTTC.

About this clone itself: A far larger clone is one nucleotide away, so this likely arose from a read error. CDR3 in amino acids: CASSNSGSGSTIYF. CDR3 DNA: TGTGCCAGCAGCAACTCAGGGTCGGGAAGCACCATATATTTT. This sequence joins TRBV28 and TRBJ1-3; perhaps TRBD1 as D (5 bases). The germline V gene encodes CDR1 MDHEN and CDR2 SYDVKM. This CDR3 spans 14 amino acids.

The chain carries TRBV14 and TRBJ2-1; D unclear. Germline V gene lookup returns CDR1 SGHDN and CDR2 FVKESK. V gave up 8 bases and J gave up 0 bases, with 8 bases separating them. The length of the CDR3 is 13 residues. In DNA form, the CDR3 reads TGTGCCAGCGCCTTGGACTCCTACAATGAGCAGTTCTTC. Residues: CASALDSYNEQFF.

J is TRBJ1-3 and V is TRBV7-2; D might be TRBD1 (5 bases). Germline loops: CDR1 SGHTA, CDR2 FQGNSA. The CDR3 sequence is 16 residues long. Trimming shortened V by 3 bases and J by 4 bases, and 16 bases separated the two germline ends. The CDR3 spells CASSFSPGLSGNTIYF. As DNA, the CDR3 is TGTGCCAGCAGCTTTAGCCCGGGACTATCAGGAAACACCATATATTTT.

The chain links TRBV9 to TRBJ2-7, with 10 bases lining up with TRBD2. CDR3 length equals 16 residues. Germline V CDR1 and CDR2: SGDLS, YYNGEE. V was pared by 0 bases and J by 3 bases, with 6 bases of the junction left unmatched. The CDR3 DNA follows: TGTGCCAGCAGCGTAGATGGTAGCGGGAGGTTCTACGAGCAGTACTTC. It encodes CASSVDGSGRFYEQYF.

With regard to this clone: This sequence is one base from a far larger clone and is likely a read error. In the same sample, other DNA sequences code for this CDR3. The chain has TRBV29-1 and TRBJ2-1, with 8 bases fitting TRBD2. The CDR3 runs to 15 residues. Germline V gene data show CDR1 as SQVTM and CDR2 as ANQGSEA. Trimming took 3 bases from V and 6 from J; bases not matched to a gene: 10. As DNA, the CDR3 is TGCAGCGTTGAGCGATCGGGGGGGCTGATCAATGAGCAGTTCTTC. Encoded protein: CSVERSGGLINEQFF.

On this clone itself: Since a far larger clone is one base different, this is likely a read error. The V call is TRBV28, the J call TRBJ2-2; TRBD2 matches at 7 bases. Unmatched junction bases numbered 8, after V lost 4 bases and J lost 6 bases. There are 15 residues in the CDR3. Germline V gene lookup returns CDR1 MDHEN and CDR2 SYDVKM. In DNA form, the CDR3 reads TGTGCCAGCAGTTCTACTAGCGACAACGCCGGGGAGCTGTTTTTT. Residues: CASSSTSDNAGELFF.

The count of this clone is one. This chain connects TRBV5-4 to TRBJ2-3, with 8 bases lining up with TRBD2. With 2 bases clipped from V and 3 bases from J, the junction kept 5 bases outside the gene matches. The CDR3 is 15 amino acids. Looked up from germline, CDR1 is SGHNT and CDR2 is YYREEE (reference sequence). CDR3 coding DNA: TGTGCCAGCAGCTTAGCGGGAGAAGGAACAGATACGCAGTATTTT. Translating it yields CASSLAGEGTDTQYF.

The chain couples TRBV7-2 to TRBJ1-5, with D hard to call. The germline V and J ends were trimmed by 5 bases and 2 bases, with 16 bases remaining between them. Germline V gene data show CDR1 as SGHTA and CDR2 as FQGNSA. This CDR3 contains 16 residues. CDR3 protein: CASSQVGPQGNQPQHF. The CDR3 DNA reads as TGTGCCAGCAGCCAGGTCGGGCCCCAGGGCAATCAGCCCCAGCATTTT.

V gene TRBV30 combines with J gene TRBJ1-1; 7 bases map to TRBD1. Germline assignment: CDR1 GTSNPN and CDR2 SVGIG (reference sequence). Trimming at V came to 3 bases and at J to 5 bases, leaving 6 bases not matched to a gene. The CDR3 runs to 13 residues. The CDR3 spells CAWSQGVGTEAFF. Here the CDR3 DNA reads TGTGCCTGGAGCCAGGGGGTGGGAACTGAAGCTTTCTTT.

The chain uses TRBV5-6 and TRBJ2-5; tentatively, D is TRBD1 (6 bases). Germline CDR1 reads SGHDT; CDR2 reads YYEEEE. This CDR3 has 15 residues. V lost 4 bases and J lost 4, with 17 bases in between. CDR3 nucleotides: TGTGCCAGCAGCATGGATTCAGGGGTTGGAGAGACCCAGTACTTC. Amino acid sequence: CASSMDSGVGETQYF.

The genes are TRBV7-3 and TRBJ1-2; D is ambiguous. Trimming left V 2 bases short and J 2 bases short, with 6 bases between. The CDR3 sequence is 13 residues long. Germline assignment: CDR1 SGHTA and CDR2 FQGTGA. The CDR3 DNA is TGTGCCAGCAGCTTAGGAGAAAACTATGGCTACACCTTC. This codes for CASSLGENYGYTF.

Worth noting for this clone: A read error is likely here: a far larger clone is one base away. The gene calls are TRBV5-4 and TRBJ2-5, with D hard to call. In germline, CDR1 is SGHNT, CDR2 YYREEE (reference sequence). There are 13 residues in the CDR3. The CDR3 DNA reads as TGTGCCAGCAGAGTCCAATACCAAGGGACCCAGTACTTC. This translates into CASRVQYQGTQYF.

The chain is built from TRBV5-4 and TRBJ2-5; D is perhaps TRBD2 (6 bases). Deletions cut 4 bases from V and 4 bases from J, with 14 bases between. Germline V gene sequence: CDR1 SGHNT, CDR2 YYREEE (reference sequence). The CDR3 extends over 14 amino acids. CDR3 bases: TGTGCCAGCAGCCCGCGGGACGGGCGAGAGACCCAGTACTTC. Protein product: CASSPRDGRETQYF.

The chain employs TRBV5-1 and TRBJ2-3; TRBD1 matches at 7 bases. J gave up 5 bases and V 1 base, and 7 bases lay outside the gene matches. The V gene's germline CDR1 is SGHRS and CDR2 YFSETQ. The CDR3 has 15 residues. CDR3 nucleotides: TGCGCCAGCAGCTTGACAGGGGCTACCGGAGATACGCAGTATTTT. This encodes CASSLTGATGDTQYF.

The table lists this clone with a count of one. This chain joins TRBV7-2 and TRBJ1-4, with D unclear. V shed 4 bases and J shed 0 bases, with 6 bases lying between them. Germline V gene lookup returns CDR1 SGHTA and CDR2 FQGNSA. The CDR3 loop spans 14 amino acids. DNA of the CDR3: TGTGCCAGCAGCTCCTTCACAACTAATGAAAAACTGTTTTTT. This sequence encodes CASSSFTTNEKLFF.

J is TRBJ1-5 and V is TRBV18; D perhaps matches TRBD1 (6 bases). This CDR3 has 15 residues. V dropped 4 bases and J dropped 6 bases, with 16 bases sitting between them. Per germline, CDR1 KGHSH and CDR2 LQKENI. In nucleotides, the CDR3 is TGTGCCAGCTCACAGGGGGTCGGCAGTCTTCAGCCCCAGCATTTT. This codes for CASSQGVGSLQPQHF.